The 18 T cell receptor beta chains in this list originate from one sample, sequenced in a study of blood T cells in healthy people across ages. Using a J-beta primer mix together with a sample-barcoded 5' primer, a second PCR was run for about 6 to 11 cycles. In TCRdb, the 5' RACE reads were re-called with MiXCR into one record per CDR3 protein. In the table there are about 640,000 distinct CDR3 sequences, 45% to 65% of which are singletons. What was sequenced was blood. The receptors come from a man aged 55 to 70 in good health.

V usage is TRBV20-1 and J usage is TRBJ1-1; 9 bases align to TRBD1. With V trimmed by 7 bases and J by 5 bases, 8 bases remained unmatched. Germline CDR1 is DFQATT and CDR2 is SNEGSKA (reference sequence). There are 13 residues in the CDR3. The CDR3 sequence: CSGGTGGRTEAFF. In DNA, the CDR3 is TGCAGTGGGGGAACAGGGGGCCGTACTGAAGCTTTCTTT.

This sequence joins TRBV6-4 and TRBJ2-5; no firm D call. The length of the CDR3 is 12 residues. The germline V and J ends were trimmed by 0 bases and 2 bases, with 1 base remaining between them. Looked up from germline, CDR1 is MRHNA and CDR2 is SNTAGT. Here the CDR3 DNA reads TGTGCCAGCAGTGACTCGCAAGAGACCCAGTACTTC. Translating gives CASSDSQETQYF.

The chain joins TRBV10-3 to TRBJ2-3; 11 bases map to TRBD2. J lost 2 bases, V lost 6 bases, and 4 bases had no gene match. This CDR3 contains 15 residues. The germline V gene has CDR1 ENHRY and CDR2 SYGVKD. CDR3 coding DNA: TGTGCCATCAGCGAGGGACTAGCGGACACAGATACGCAGTATTTT. Amino acids: CAISEGLADTDTQYF.

The chain links TRBV29-1 to TRBJ2-5; D is perhaps TRBD1 (6 bases). The last part of the DNA fits TRBJ2-7 better; the J call may be wrong. There are 12 residues in the CDR3. From germline, CDR1 is SQVTM and CDR2 ANQGSEA. The CDR3 region has the DNA TGCAGCGTTGAAGAAGGGGGCTACGAGCAGTACTTC. Protein: CSVEEGGYEQYF.

The CDR3 loop is CASRHLVRPNEQFF. The CDR3, as DNA: TGTGCCAGCCGCCATTTGGTAAGGCCCAATGAGCAGTTCTTC. The chain combines TRBV27 with TRBJ2-1; D gene unclear. Germline assignment: CDR1 MNHEY and CDR2 SMNVEV (reference sequence). Between the trimmed V and J ends, which lost 8 bases and 6 bases, there was a span of 17 bases. The CDR3 has 14 amino acids.

A few counts support this clonotype. The gene calls are TRBV6-1 and TRBJ1-2; D ambiguous. CDR1 is MNHNS and CDR2 is SASEGT in the germline V gene. The CDR3 loop spans 13 amino acids. V was clipped by 1 base and J by 8 bases, with 11 bases between them. Written as DNA, the CDR3 is TGTGCCAGCAGTGAAGGCATGCGGTACGGCTACACCTTC. This gives the protein CASSEGMRYGYTF.

CDR3 loop: CASSPGLGDEKLFF. The CDR3 nucleotides read TGTGCCAGCTCACCCGGACTAGGGGATGAAAAACTGTTTTTT. The chain links TRBV18 to TRBJ1-4; D might be TRBD1 (5 bases). Trimming removed 3 bases at V and 6 bases at J, with 11 bases between. The germline CDR1 and CDR2 sequences are KGHSH and LQKENI. This CDR3 is built from 14 residues. The whole variable domain, filled in from reference TRBV18 and TRBJ1-4, reads NAGVMQNPRHLVRRRGQEARLRCSPMKGHSHVYWYRQLPEEGLKFMVYLQKENIIDESGMPKERFSAEFPKEGPSILRIQQVVRGDSAAYFCASSPGLGDEKLFFGSGTQLSVL.

The chain has TRBV25-1 and TRBJ2-6; D remains unclear. CDR3 length: 12 residues. Germline V CDR1 and CDR2: MGHDK, SYGVNS. The ends were cut back, 7 bases at V and 3 bases at J, with 4 bases in the middle. The CDR3 DNA sequence: TGTGCCAGCACGGTTGGGGCCAACGTCCTGACTTTC. Protein: CASTVGANVLTF.

This clonotype turned up a few times. The chain couples TRBV5-1 to TRBJ2-5; TRBD1 matches at 7 bases. V was pared by 0 bases and J by 7 bases, with 9 bases of the junction left unmatched. Germline V CDR1 and CDR2: SGHRS, YFSETQ. The CDR3 consists of 15 residues. The CDR3: CASSLDGTADRTQYF. The CDR3 DNA is TGCGCCAGCAGCTTGGACGGGACAGCCGACCGGACCCAGTACTTC.

This rearrangement joins TRBV24-1 to TRBJ2-7, with a weak D call TRBD1 (5 bases). Germline CDR1 and CDR2: KGHDR and SFDVKD. With 0 bases removed from V and 5 bases from J, the gap between germline ends came to 10 bases. The CDR3 extends over 14 amino acids. CDR3: CATSDLLGRNEQYF. The CDR3 bases are TGTGCCACCAGTGATTTGTTGGGGCGGAACGAGCAGTACTTC.

This clonotype was seen only a few times. V usage is TRBV20-1 and J usage is TRBJ2-7; a possible D gene is TRBD1 (6 bases). The germline V gene encodes CDR1 DFQATT and CDR2 SNEGSKA (reference sequence). The CDR3 has 13 residues. The V end lost 6 bases, the J end lost 1 base, and 13 bases lay between the germline ends. The CDR3 DNA sequence: TGCAGTGCCACGCAGGGGCCGTCCTACGAGCAGTACTTC. It codes for CSATQGPSYEQYF.

To note about this clonotype: One end of the junction varies from germline; a read error may be responsible. V and J are TRBV29-1 and TRBJ2-1, with D tentatively TRBD1 (7 bases). Germline assignment: CDR1 SQVTM and CDR2 ANQGSEA. This CDR3 has 16 residues. The CDR3 nucleotides are TGCAGCGTTGAAGGTCATAGCAGGGGGGTGTACAATAAGCAGTTCTTC. Its translation is CSVEGHSRGVYNKQFF.

This clonotype has a count of ten or more. The V call is TRBV2, the J call TRBJ2-1, with D possibly being TRBD2 (5 bases). CDR1 SNHLY and CDR2 FYNNEI come from the germline V gene. The CDR3 is made up of 11 amino acids. With 6 bases removed from V and 14 bases from J, the gap between germline ends came to 14 bases. The CDR3 spells CASSPPGREFF. The CDR3 DNA reads TGTGCCAGCAGCCCTCCTGGGCGGGAGTTCTTC.

A few counts support this clonotype. The V and J genes are TRBV5-1 and TRBJ2-7; TRBD2 matches at 7 bases. Germline CDR1 reads SGHRS; CDR2 reads YFSETQ. The CDR3 is made up of 15 amino acids. V lost 0 bases, J lost 2 bases, and 5 bases stayed unmatched. DNA of the CDR3: TGCGCCAGCAGCTTGGCCATGGCGGGGGCCTACGAGCAGTACTTC. Translating gives CASSLAMAGAYEQYF. Based on the CDR3 plus reference TRBV5-1 and TRBJ2-7, the full variable domain is KAGVTQTPRYLIKTRGQQVTLSCSPISGHRSVSWYQQTPGQGLQFLFEYFSETQRNKGNFPGRFSGRQFSNSRSEMNVSTLELGDSALYLCASSLAMAGAYEQYFGPGTRLTVT.

The rearrangement uses TRBV7-9 and TRBJ2-3, with D perhaps TRBD2 (6 bases). There are 16 residues in the CDR3. Germline values: CDR1 SEHNR, CDR2 FQNEAQ (reference sequence). Between the trimmed V and J ends, which lost 5 bases and 2 bases, there was a span of 17 bases. This chain's CDR3 is CASSPRGGSTTDTQYF. DNA of the CDR3: TGTGCCAGCAGCCCCCGTGGGGGGTCCACCACAGATACGCAGTATTTT. Looking up the rest from reference TRBV7-9 and TRBJ2-3 gives the full variable domain: DTGVSQNPRHKITKRGQNVTFRCDPISEHNRLYWYRQTLGQGPEFLTYFQNEAQLEKSRLLSDRFSAERPKGSFSTLEIQRTEQGDSAMYLCASSPRGGSTTDTQYFGPGTRLTVL.

This chain uses TRBV5-1 with TRBJ1-2; TRBD1 aligns across 8 bases. V gave up 0 bases and J gave up 4 bases; unmatched junction bases: 5. The germline V gene has CDR1 SGHRS and CDR2 YFSETQ. The CDR3 is made up of 15 amino acids. CDR3 in amino acids: CASSLGTGSSYGYTF. CDR3 DNA sequence: TGCGCCAGCAGCTTGGGGACAGGGAGCAGCTATGGCTACACCTTC. Full variable domain (outside the CDR3, taken from reference TRBV5-1 and TRBJ1-2): KAGVTQTPRYLIKTRGQQVTLSCSPISGHRSVSWYQQTPGQGLQFLFEYFSETQRNKGNFPGRFSGRQFSNSRSEMNVSTLELGDSALYLCASSLGTGSSYGYTFGSGTRLTVV.

This rearrangement joins TRBV11-3 to TRBJ2-1; TRBD2 is a possible D gene (6 bases). Deletions cut 1 base from V and 6 bases from J, with 13 bases between. The germline CDR1 and CDR2 sequences are SGHNT and YENEEA. The CDR3 is 15 amino acids. CDR3 loop: CASSLGPGAFNEQFF. The DNA for the CDR3 is TGTGCCAGCAGCTTAGGGCCGGGAGCCTTCAATGAGCAGTTCTTC.

The CDR3 nucleotides are TGTGCCAGCAGTGACGCACCGGCAGGGCAATATGGCTACACCTTC. Its protein product is CASSDAPAGQYGYTF. V and J are TRBV6-1 and TRBJ1-2; weak D call: TRBD1 (5 bases). CDR1 is MNHNS, CDR2 SASEGT, per germline. Trimming removed 3 bases at V and 5 bases at J, with 16 bases between. CDR3 length: 15 amino acids.